The source of this TCR beta chain is a study of tumor-infiltrating lymphocytes in primary liver carcinoma. TCR beta cDNA came from roughly 0.45 ug total RNA, primed with a constant-region primer. Three nested multiplex PCR rounds, a slightly modified ARM-PCR, produced the libraries for TCR beta. TRBV1-TRBV30 forward primers paired with a C-beta reverse primer were used in the first two PCR rounds, which ran about 11 cycles each. TCRdb re-derived calls from the multiplex PCR reads in MiXCR, one entry per CDR3 protein. Of fewer than 400,000 distinct CDR3 sequences in the sample, approximately 58% are singletons; the top ten hold about 15%. The researchers obtained blood RNA from unsorted whole blood and also extracted germline DNA. A remark on this clonotype: A much larger clone differs by one base, so this may be a read error.

CDR1 and CDR2 (germline): SQVTM, ANQGSEA. The V gene end was trimmed by 8 bases and the J gene end by 3 bases; junction bases not matched to a gene: 25. The CDR3 sequence is 20 residues long. The sample consisted of peripheral blood. This clonotype was sampled from a woman younger than 45 with primary liver carcinoma and hepatitis B virus infection. The gene calls are TRBV29-1 and TRBJ2-3; 11 bases align to TRBD2. CDR3 amino acids: CSMLRRSISLAGGVTDTQYF. CDR3 coding DNA: TGCAGCATGCTACGAAGGAGTATTTCTCTAGCGGGAGGAGTTACAGATACGCAGTATTTT.